Listed below are T cell receptor beta chains from one sample, sequenced in a study of CD8+ T cells in alopecia areata. Profiled with immunoSEQ multiplex PCR; TCRdb holds only in-frame clones, not every one. This sample has approximately 110,000 clones, with around 54% found just once. This specimen was CD4+ T cells sorted from blood, taken at week 24, from a patient treated with tofacitinib. These receptors were obtained from a human donor with alopecia areata. Each CDR3 is given with its conserved first and last residue. Fields, in order: J gene, clone size, D gene, V gene, CDR3 protein, CDR3 DNA. D genes are given only for firm matches. Expanded clones are given a class, and other clones once, few, many or no size at all.

J gene: TRBJ2-7; clone size: few; D gene: NA; V gene: TRBV27; CDR3 protein: CASSLNQATSYEQYF; CDR3 DNA: TGTGCCAGCAGTTTAAATCAGGCCACCTCCTACGAGCAGTACTTC
J gene: TRBJ1-5; clone size: NA; D gene: NA; V gene: TRBV6-6; CDR3 protein: CASSQKVGRSNQPQHF; CDR3 DNA: TGTGCCAGCAGCCAAAAGGTGGGGCGGAGCAATCAGCCCCAGCATTTT
J gene: TRBJ1-6; clone size: once; D gene: NA; V gene: TRBV30; CDR3 protein: CAWSVNPGDNSPLHF; CDR3 DNA: TGTGCCTGGAGTGTAAATCCAGGGGACAATTCACCCCTCCACTTT
J gene: TRBJ2-1; clone size: few; D gene: NA; V gene: TRBV7-2; CDR3 protein: CASSLAGGPYNEQFF; CDR3 DNA: TGTGCCAGCAGCTTAGCCGGGGGGCCGTACAATGAGCAGTTCTTC
J gene: TRBJ1-1; clone size: NA; D gene: NA; V gene: TRBV29-1; CDR3 protein: CSVGEGRSREAFF; CDR3 DNA: TGCAGCGTTGGAGAGGGGCGTAGCCGGGAAGCTTTCTTT
J gene: TRBJ1-6; clone size: once; D gene: TRBD1; V gene: TRBV19; CDR3 protein: CASSDRGSPLHF; CDR3 DNA: TGTGCCAGTAGCGACAGGGGCTCACCCCTCCACTTT
J gene: TRBJ1-6; clone size: few; D gene: NA; V gene: TRBV7-2; CDR3 protein: CASSFLGPLHF; CDR3 DNA: TGTGCCAGCAGCTTCCTAGGGCCCCTCCACTTT
J gene: TRBJ1-2; clone size: few; D gene: NA; V gene: TRBV30; CDR3 protein: CAWGLGYGYTF; CDR3 DNA: TGTGCCTGGGGCCTGGGGTATGGCTACACCTTC
J gene: TRBJ2-2; clone size: NA; D gene: NA; V gene: TRBV7-2; CDR3 protein: CASNPVAGSNTGELFF; CDR3 DNA: TGTGCCAGCAATCCCGTGGCAGGGTCAAACACCGGGGAGCTGTTTTTT
J gene: TRBJ2-3; clone size: NA; D gene: TRBD2; V gene: TRBV7-2; CDR3 protein: CASSQDLLAGGPAQYF; CDR3 DNA: TGCGCCAGCAGCCAAGATCTACTAGCGGGGGGGCCTGCGCAGTATTTT
J gene: TRBJ2-1; clone size: few; D gene: TRBD2; V gene: TRBV9; CDR3 protein: CASSVASSGANEQFF; CDR3 DNA: TGTGCCAGCAGCGTAGCTTCGAGCGGGGCTAATGAGCAGTTCTTC
J gene: TRBJ2-1; clone size: few; D gene: NA; V gene: TRBV6-1; CDR3 protein: CASSLHGAREQFF; CDR3 DNA: TGTGCCAGCAGTCTTCACGGGGCGCGAGAGCAGTTCTTC
J gene: TRBJ2-7; clone size: NA; D gene: TRBD1; V gene: TRBV15; CDR3 protein: CATSRDRGRGGQYF; CDR3 DNA: TGTGCCACCAGCAGAGATAGGGGGCGCGGCGGACAGTACTTC
J gene: TRBJ2-3; clone size: NA; D gene: NA; V gene: TRBV4-1; CDR3 protein: CASSHRGGDTQYF; CDR3 DNA: TGCGCCAGCAGCCACAGGGGGGGAGATACGCAGTATTTT